Below, 30 T cell receptor beta chains from the same sample are listed, as sequenced in a study of neoadjuvant nivolumab and ipilimumab in lung cancer. Sequencing was performed with immunoSEQ multiplex PCR; in TCRdb, only in-frame clones are kept and a portion is missing. The table lists fewer than 30,000 clones, about three quarters of them singletons. The input for sequencing was tumor tissue, taken after neoadjuvant nivolumab, alone or with ipilimumab, at or shortly before surgery. These receptor sequences come from an adult with non-small cell lung cancer.

The J gene is TRBJ1-1, the V gene TRBV6-5; 8 positions match TRBD1. CDR3 length equals 13 residues. With 6 bases clipped from V and 4 bases from J, the junction kept 4 bases outside the gene matches. Per the germline V gene, CDR1 is MNHEY and CDR2 is SVGAGI. This CDR3 is CASRRQGITEAFF. Here the CDR3 DNA reads TGTGCCAGCAGAAGACAGGGGATCACTGAAGCTTTCTTT.

This clone was seen once. V usage is TRBV5-6 and J usage is TRBJ1-6, with 7 bases fitting TRBD1. CDR1 SGHDT and CDR2 YYEEEE come from the germline V gene. V lost 4 bases and J lost 4; bases outside the gene matches: 8. The CDR3 runs to 16 residues. CDR3: CASSLGGQAYNSPLHF. CDR3 DNA: TGTGCCAGCAGCCTGGGAGGACAGGCGTATAATTCACCCCTCCACTTT.

The chain is built from TRBV9 and TRBJ2-7; 9 nucleotides align to TRBD1. CDR1 is SGDLS and CDR2 is YYNGEE in the germline V gene. The J segment lost 6 bases and the V segment lost 4 bases, leaving 2 bases of the junction unmatched. The CDR3 extends over 12 amino acids. This chain's CDR3 is CASSPGQGEQYF. CDR3 coding DNA: TGTGCCAGCAGCCCGGGACAGGGCGAGCAGTACTTC.

The rearrangement uses TRBV7-9 and TRBJ2-1, with a weak D call TRBD2 (6 bases). Trimming took 5 bases from V and 12 from J, leaving 17 bases between them. This CDR3 spans 13 amino acids. Germline V gene sequence: CDR1 SEHNR, CDR2 FQNEAQ (reference sequence). Here the CDR3 DNA reads TGTGCCAGCAGCCGGGAGCGTGTCCGAGGGCAGTTCTTC. Its translation: CASSRERVRGQFF. The variable domain in full, with the rest retrieved from reference TRBV7-9 and TRBJ2-1, is DTGVSQNPRHKITKRGQNVTFRCDPISEHNRLYWYRQTLGQGPEFLTYFQNEAQLEKSRLLSDRFSAERPKGSFSTLEIQRTEQGDSAMYLCASSRERVRGQFFGPGTRLTVL.

The chain joins TRBV4-1 to TRBJ1-2; D ambiguous. The CDR3 has 13 residues. Germline lookup yields CDR1 MGHRA and CDR2 YSYEKL. The V end lost 0 bases, the J end lost 7 bases, and 9 bases lay between the germline ends. The CDR3 is CASSQDSVRGYTF. The CDR3 DNA sequence: TGCGCCAGCAGCCAAGATTCAGTACGTGGCTACACCTTC.

A few counts support this clone. The chain employs TRBV2 and TRBJ1-1; TRBD1 is a possible D gene (6 bases). V shed 6 bases and J shed 1 base, with 15 bases lying between them. Germline V lookup: CDR1 SNHLY, CDR2 FYNNEI. The CDR3 sequence is 15 residues long. The CDR3 region is CASRHLQGANTEAFF. In DNA form, the CDR3 reads TGTGCCAGCAGGCACCTACAGGGAGCGAACACTGAAGCTTTCTTT.

The J gene is TRBJ2-7, the V gene TRBV5-1; D tentatively fits TRBD1 or TRBD2 (5 bases each). The CDR3 contains 15 residues. V was clipped by 1 base and J by 0 bases, with 11 bases between them. CDR1 SGHRS and CDR2 YFSETQ come from the germline V gene. In nucleotides, the CDR3 is TGCGCCAGCAGCTTGCCGGGGACGGTCTCCTACGAGCAGTACTTC. Translating it yields CASSLPGTVSYEQYF.

This chain links TRBV19 with TRBJ1-5; no clear D. Trimming took 4 bases from V and 2 from J, leaving 12 bases between them. The CDR3 sequence is 15 residues long. Germline-derived CDR1 and CDR2 are LNHDA and SQIVND (reference sequence). CDR3: CASSTPKMGNQPQHF. Here the CDR3 DNA reads TGTGCCAGTAGTACCCCCAAGATGGGCAATCAGCCCCAGCATTTT.

This clone was seen once. The chain combines TRBV18 with TRBJ2-3, with D uncertain. CDR3 length: 12 amino acids. Between the trimmed V and J ends, which lost 6 bases and 6 bases, there was a span of 10 bases. The germline CDR1 and CDR2 sequences are KGHSH and LQKENI. The DNA for the CDR3 is TGTGCCAGCTCCCGCTATGGGGATACGCAGTATTTT. Its protein is CASSRYGDTQYF.

This clone was seen just once. This chain connects TRBV10-2 to TRBJ2-5; D may be TRBD2 (6 bases). Trimming pared 0 bases from V and 5 bases from J, leaving 10 bases between. The CDR3 runs 14 residues. CDR1 is WSHSY and CDR2 is SAAADI in the germline V gene. In DNA form, the CDR3 reads TGCGCCAGCAGTGAGTCGGGTCGGGGGGAGACCCAGTACTTC. This sequence encodes CASSESGRGETQYF.

The chain couples TRBV2 to TRBJ1-6; D gene ambiguous. V dropped 2 bases and J dropped 7 bases, with 12 bases sitting between them. The CDR3 has 15 residues. In germline, CDR1 is SNHLY, CDR2 FYNNEI. CDR3: CASSELGRGNSPLHF. The CDR3 region has the DNA TGTGCCAGCAGTGAATTAGGGAGAGGGAATTCACCCCTCCACTTT.

J is TRBJ2-3 and V is TRBV7-2; 8 bases align to TRBD1. V shed 6 bases, J shed 10 bases, and the junction held 12 bases outside the gene matches. Germline-derived CDR1 and CDR2 are SGHTA and FQGNSA. The CDR3 has 14 residues. CDR3 DNA sequence: TGTGCCAGCAGGCCTGGCCTCGGGACAGGTCCGCAGTATTTT. Encoded protein: CASRPGLGTGPQYF. Looking up the rest from reference TRBV7-2 and TRBJ2-3 gives the full variable domain: GAGVSQSPSNKVTEKGKDVELRCDPISGHTALYWYRQSLGQGLEFLIYFQGNSAPDKSGLPSDRFSAERTGGSVSTLTIQRTQQEDSAVYLCASRPGLGTGPQYFGPGTRLTVL.

The rearrangement joins TRBV7-8 to TRBJ2-1; TRBD1 aligns across 11 bases. CDR1 is SGHVS, CDR2 FQNEAQ, per germline. This CDR3 region has 15 residues. After removal of 2 bases from V and 8 bases from J, the junction contained 5 bases not matched to a gene. The CDR3 region has the DNA TGTGCCAGCAGCTTACTGGGACAGGGGGGCCATGAGCAGTTCTTC. It encodes CASSLLGQGGHEQFF.

V gene TRBV29-1 combines with J gene TRBJ2-2; perhaps TRBD1 as D (6 bases). This CDR3 region has 13 residues. With 7 bases removed from V and 7 bases from J, the gap between germline ends came to 16 bases. Germline values: CDR1 SQVTM, CDR2 ANQGSEA. The chain's CDR3 is CSAHKGENGELFF. CDR3 coding DNA: TGCAGCGCCCACAAGGGGGAAAACGGGGAGCTGTTTTTT.

J is TRBJ1-5 and V is TRBV15, with a possible D match to TRBD1 (5 bases). The germline V and J ends were trimmed by 0 bases and 0 bases, with 6 bases remaining between them. This CDR3 is built from 15 residues. CDR1 and CDR2 (germline): LNHNV, YYDKDF (reference sequence). The CDR3 DNA reads as TGTGCCACCAGCAGAGATAGGGGTAGCAATCAGCCCCAGCATTTT. It is translated as CATSRDRGSNQPQHF.

This chain links TRBV6-5 with TRBJ1-1; no clear D gene. V was cut by 7 bases and J by 3 bases, with 12 bases left in between. Germline V gene data show CDR1 as MNHEY and CDR2 as SVGAGI. The CDR3 consists of 13 residues. CDR3 protein: CASIVRWDTEAFF. In DNA, the CDR3 is TGTGCCAGCATTGTCCGGTGGGACACTGAAGCTTTCTTT.

This clone was detected only a few times. The V gene is TRBV7-9, the J gene TRBJ2-3, with 12 bases aligning to TRBD2. The CDR3 runs 14 residues. V gave up 1 base and J gave up 14 bases; unmatched junction bases: 7. Germline CDR1 reads SEHNR; CDR2 reads FQNEAQ (reference sequence). This CDR3 is CASSLGTSGVPGYF. CDR3 DNA sequence: TGTGCCAGCAGCTTAGGGACTAGCGGGGTGCCGGGGTATTTT.

This clone was counted a few times. The chain has TRBV5-6 and TRBJ1-1, with a possible D match to TRBD1 (6 bases). The CDR3 is made up of 18 amino acids. Germline V gene data show CDR1 as SGHDT and CDR2 as YYEEEE. Trimming removed 0 bases at V and 2 bases at J, with 20 bases between. CDR3 sequence (DNA): TGTGCCAGCAGCTTGGACAGGGCCCTCCTCTACTTTAACACTGAAGCTTTCTTT. Encoded protein: CASSLDRALLYFNTEAFF.

The count of this clone is one. This CDR3 is CASTPAGLEKLFF. The DNA for the CDR3 is TGTGCCAGTACCCCGGCAGGGCTCGAAAAACTGTTTTTT. The chain recombines TRBV19 with TRBJ1-4; maybe TRBD1 (5 bases). The germline gives CDR1 LNHDA, CDR2 SQIVND (reference sequence). Trimming stripped 7 bases from V and 8 bases from J, with 14 bases between. The CDR3 is 13 residues long.

The chain links TRBV7-2 to TRBJ2-7; 9 bases match TRBD1. Germline V lookup: CDR1 SGHTA, CDR2 FQGNSA. V shed 1 base and J 5 bases; nucleotides not matched to a gene: 6. The CDR3 runs to 15 residues. DNA for the CDR3: TGTGCCAGCAGCTTAGTTGGACAGGGGAACAACGAGCAGTACTTC. Translating it yields CASSLVGQGNNEQYF.

The gene calls are TRBV30 and TRBJ1-2, with D perhaps matching TRBD1 (6 bases). The germline V gene encodes CDR1 GTSNPN and CDR2 SVGIG (reference sequence). This CDR3 is built from 15 residues. V was shortened by 1 base and J by 8 bases, with 20 bases between the two germline ends. The CDR3 DNA reads TGTGCCTGGAGTGCCTTTACAGGGTACAGCTCCGGCTACACCTTC. This codes for CAWSAFTGYSSGYTF. Full variable domain (outside the CDR3, taken from reference TRBV30 and TRBJ1-2): SQTIHQWPATLVQPVGSPLSLECTVEGTSNPNLYWYRQAAGRGLQLLFYSVGIGQISSEVPQNLSASRPQDRQFILSSKKLLLSDSGFYLCAWSAFTGYSSGYTFGSGTRLTVV.

V gene TRBV11-2 combines with J gene TRBJ1-2; tentatively, D is TRBD1 (5 bases). Germline lookup yields CDR1 SGHAT and CDR2 FQNNGV. This CDR3 contains 15 residues. Trimming shortened V by 4 bases and J by 2 bases, and 14 bases separated the two germline ends. CDR3 protein: CASSWGSGGNYGYTF. DNA of the CDR3: TGTGCCAGCAGCTGGGGGTCGGGGGGAAACTATGGCTACACCTTC.

The chain combines TRBV5-1 with TRBJ2-6, with D perhaps given as TRBD1 or TRBD2 (5 bases each). Germline loops: CDR1 SGHRS, CDR2 YFSETQ. The CDR3 contains 16 residues. Trimming left V 7 bases short and J 1 base short, with 15 bases between. Written as DNA, the CDR3 is TGCGCCAGCGGTCCCGGGGCCGAATCTGGGGCCAACGTCCTGACTTTC. It codes for CASGPGAESGANVLTF.

This clone was counted a single time. The gene calls are TRBV28 and TRBJ1-6; 7 positions match TRBD1. V gave up 5 bases and J gave up 6 bases; unmatched junction bases: 7. The CDR3 sequence is 15 residues long. Germline V gene data show CDR1 as MDHEN and CDR2 as SYDVKM. CDR3 coding DNA: TGTGCCAGCAGTCCCGGGACAGTTGCTAATTCACCCCTCCACTTT. It codes for CASSPGTVANSPLHF.

The CDR3 here is CAISEQGYGYTF. CDR3 in DNA: TGTGCCATCAGTGAGCAGGGCTATGGCTACACCTTC. The rearrangement uses TRBV10-3 and TRBJ1-2, with D possibly TRBD1 on 5 matching bases. This CDR3 spans 12 amino acids. The germline V gene encodes CDR1 ENHRY and CDR2 SYGVKD. V was cut by 2 bases and J by 4 bases, with 5 bases left in between.

This clone is categorized as medium-sized. The CDR3 DNA reads as TGCGCCAGCAGCTTGGATTCGTCTCAGGGTGGACTGTTTTTT. Translated: CASSLDSSQGGLFF. The genes are TRBV5-1 and TRBJ1-4; a possible D gene is TRBD1 (5 bases). V gave up 0 bases and J gave up 13 bases, with 16 bases separating them. Germline CDR1 and CDR2: SGHRS and YFSETQ. There are 14 residues in the CDR3.

CDR3 nucleotide sequence: TGTGCCAGCAGCTTAGATCCTGCGAGTGAAGCTTTCTTT. Translated: CASSLDPASEAFF. V gene TRBV7-9 combines with J gene TRBJ1-1; D unclear. CDR1 and CDR2 (germline): SEHNR, FQNEAQ (reference sequence). V lost 1 base to trimming and J lost 7 bases, with 10 bases between them. The CDR3 is made up of 13 amino acids.

The chain uses TRBV4-2 and TRBJ2-1; 10 bases line up with TRBD2. CDR1 LGHNA and CDR2 YNFKEQ come from the germline V gene. The CDR3 loop spans 18 amino acids. The ends lost 4 bases at V and 0 bases at J; junction bases unmatched: 9. The DNA of the CDR3 is TGTGCCAGCAGCCCCCGGACTAGCGGATTGAGCTCCTACAATGAGCAGTTCTTC. Amino acid sequence: CASSPRTSGLSSYNEQFF.

The chain couples TRBV7-6 to TRBJ2-2, with D possibly matching TRBD1 (6 bases). In germline, CDR1 is SGHVS, CDR2 FNYEAQ. The CDR3 sequence is 16 residues long. Trimming shortened V by 6 bases and J by 0 bases, and 14 bases separated the two germline ends. This chain's CDR3 is CASSQPGTPNTGELFF. The DNA for the CDR3 is TGTGCCAGCAGTCAACCAGGGACACCGAACACCGGGGAGCTGTTTTTT.

V is TRBV5-1 and J is TRBJ2-5, with no clear D. This CDR3 contains 14 residues. Trimming pared 0 bases from V and 5 bases from J, leaving 11 bases between. The germline V gene encodes CDR1 SGHRS and CDR2 YFSETQ. The CDR3 is CASSLADGVETQYF. The DNA for the CDR3 is TGCGCCAGCAGCTTGGCCGATGGGGTTGAGACCCAGTACTTC.